This T cell receptor (beta chain) was identified in a study of blood T cell repertoires in COVID-19. About the research overall: In each case, the material was cDNA or gDNA derived from T cells, B-cell-depleted T cells, or PBMCs.

Per germline, CDR1 SNHLY and CDR2 FYNNEI. V lost 5 bases to trimming and J lost 4 bases; unmatched junction nucleotides: 3. This CDR3 has 14 amino acids. Repertoires were generated with immunoSEQ multiplex PCR, while TCRdb's copy carries only in-frame clones and drops some. The table has approximately 62,000 clones, 76% seen once. The TCR originated in a woman in her 50s with active or convalescent COVID-19. This chain joins TRBV2 and TRBJ2-1, with TRBD2 identical over 9 bases. The source material was peripheral blood. The DNA of the CDR3 is TGTGCCAGCAGTCAACTAGCGGGTTACAATGAGCAGTTCTTC. It codes for CASSQLAGYNEQFF. Combining the CDR3 with reference TRBV2 and TRBJ2-1 gives the whole variable domain EPEVTQTPSHQVTQMGQEVILRCVPISNHLYFYWYRQILGQKVEFLVSFYNNEISEKSEIFDDQFSVERPDGSNFTLKIRSTKLEDSAMYFCASSQLAGYNEQFFGPGTRLTVL.